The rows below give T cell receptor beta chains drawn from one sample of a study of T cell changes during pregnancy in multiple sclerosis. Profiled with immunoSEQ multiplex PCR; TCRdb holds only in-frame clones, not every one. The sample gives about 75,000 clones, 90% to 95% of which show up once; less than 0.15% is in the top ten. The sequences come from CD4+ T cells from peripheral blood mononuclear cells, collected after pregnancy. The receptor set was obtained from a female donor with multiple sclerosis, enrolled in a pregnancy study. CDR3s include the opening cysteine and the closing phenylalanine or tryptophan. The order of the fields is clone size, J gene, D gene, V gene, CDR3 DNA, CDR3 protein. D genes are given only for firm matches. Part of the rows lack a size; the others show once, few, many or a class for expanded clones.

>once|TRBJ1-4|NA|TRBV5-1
TGCGCCAGCAGCTTGGGGGGGGACGGAAATGAAAAACTGTTTTTT
CASSLGGDGNEKLFF
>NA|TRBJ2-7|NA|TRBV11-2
TGTGCCAGCAGCTTAGCCGCCCCACCGGTCTCCTACGAGCAGTACTTC
CASSLAAPPVSYEQYF
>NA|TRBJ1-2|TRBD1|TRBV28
TGTGCCAGCAGCCCACAGGGGGCCCCAGGCGGCTACACCTTC
CASSPQGAPGGYTF
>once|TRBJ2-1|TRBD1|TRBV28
TGTGCCACCAACCCCCTACAGGGGAGTAATGAGCAGTTCTTC
CATNPLQGSNEQFF
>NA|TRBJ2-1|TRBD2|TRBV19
TGTGCCAGTAGTATAAGTCGAGTCGGACTAGTCTACAATGAGCAGTTCTTC
CASSISRVGLVYNEQFF
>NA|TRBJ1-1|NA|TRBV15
TGCGCCACCAGCAGAGATCTTGAGGGTAGAACTTTCTTT
CATSRDLEGRTFF
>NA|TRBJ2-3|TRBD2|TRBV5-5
TGTGCCAGCAGCCGACCACTCCGTCTAGCGGGAGCGGGCACAGATACGCAGTATTTT
CASSRPLRLAGAGTDTQYF
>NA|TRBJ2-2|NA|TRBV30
TGTGCCTGGAGTGGACAGAAAAACACCGGGGAGCTGTTTTTT
CAWSGQKNTGELFF
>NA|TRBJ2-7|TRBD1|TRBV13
TGTGCCAGCAGCTTGGACAGGGCCTCCTACGAGCAGTACTTC
CASSLDRASYEQYF
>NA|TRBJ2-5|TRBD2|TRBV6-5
TGTGCCAGCAGTTACTCGAGTAGCGGGAGGGTGGAGACCCAGTACTTC
CASSYSSSGRVETQYF
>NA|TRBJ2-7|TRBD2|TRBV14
TGTGCCAGCAGCCAAGGGGTGGGGGAGGCTAGCGGATCCCCCCTCTACGAGCAGTACTTC
CASSQGVGEASGSPLYEQYF
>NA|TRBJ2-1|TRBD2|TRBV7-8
TGTGCCAGCAGCTCATTCGGACTAGCGGGAGGAGGTATGGTCAATGAGCAGTTCTTC
CASSSFGLAGGGMVNEQFF
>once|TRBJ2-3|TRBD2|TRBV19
TGTGCCAGTAGGCGAGGACTAGCGGGCATCACAGATACGCAGTATTTT
CASRRGLAGITDTQYF
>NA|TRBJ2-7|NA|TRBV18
TGTGCCAGCTCACCAGGCGGGACGGGAAGGTCCTACGAGCAGTACTTC
CASSPGGTGRSYEQYF
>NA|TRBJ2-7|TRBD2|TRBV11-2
TGTGCCAGCAGCTCCTGGACTAGCGGGGACAGCTACGAGCAGTACTTC
CASSSWTSGDSYEQYF
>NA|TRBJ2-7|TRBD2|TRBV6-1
TGTGCCAGCACCCCAGGGACTAGCGGCTACGAGCAGTACTTC
CASTPGTSGYEQYF
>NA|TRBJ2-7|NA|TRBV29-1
TGCAGCGTTGAAGGGGGACCAGGGGGGCGATCCTACGAGCAGTACTTC
CSVEGGPGGRSYEQYF
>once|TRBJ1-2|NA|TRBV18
TGTGCCAGCTCACCACCGGTTACAGGGAACTATGGCTACACCTTC
CASSPPVTGNYGYTF
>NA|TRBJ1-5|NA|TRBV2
TGTGCCAGCACCCTCGAGGACAGCTACAATCAGCCCCAGCATTTT
CASTLEDSYNQPQHF
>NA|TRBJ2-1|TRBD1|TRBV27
TGTGCCAGCCGGCTAGAGGGACAGGGGGCAAATGAGCAGTTCTTC
CASRLEGQGANEQFF
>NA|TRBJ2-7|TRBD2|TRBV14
TGTGCCAGCAGCCTCGGACTAGCGGGACACGAGCAGTACTTC
CASSLGLAGHEQYF
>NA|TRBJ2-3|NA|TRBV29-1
TGCAGCGTTGAAGCAGGGTTTATCACAGATACGCAGTATTTT
CSVEAGFITDTQYF
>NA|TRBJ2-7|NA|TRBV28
TGTGCCAGCAGTTATACAGGGTCCGAGCAGTACTTC
CASSYTGSEQYF
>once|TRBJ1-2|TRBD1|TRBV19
TGTGCCAGTAGCCCGGACAGGGGTCCCTATGGCTACACCTTC
CASSPDRGPYGYTF
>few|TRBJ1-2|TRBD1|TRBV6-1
TGTGCCAGCAGTCAGACAGGGGTGTATGGCTACACCTTC
CASSQTGVYGYTF
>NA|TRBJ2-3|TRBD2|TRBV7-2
TGTGCCAGCAGCTTAGACGCGGGAGGGGCAGATACGCAGTATTTT
CASSLDAGGADTQYF
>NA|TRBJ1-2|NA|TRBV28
TGTGCCAGCAGGCCGACGGGAGGGGGCTATGGCTACACCTTC
CASRPTGGGYGYTF
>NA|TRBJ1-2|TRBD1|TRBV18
TGTGCCAGCTCACCGCTTCGTGACAGGGGACAGAACTATGGCTACACCTTC
CASSPLRDRGQNYGYTF
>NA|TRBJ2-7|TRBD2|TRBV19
TGTGCCAGCTCAGGGACTAGCGGGACCTACGAGCAGTACTTC
CASSGTSGTYEQYF
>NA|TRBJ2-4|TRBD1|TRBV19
TGTGCCACCCTATCACATCCAGCCGGGACAGGGGGTTTCAACATTCAGTACTTC
CATLSHPAGTGGFNIQYF
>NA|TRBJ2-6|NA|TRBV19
TGTGCCAGTAGTATGGGGAGCTCTGGGGCCAACGTCCTGACTTTC
CASSMGSSGANVLTF
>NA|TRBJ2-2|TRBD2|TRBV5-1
TGCGCCAGCAGCTTGCCTCCGGGACTAGCGAACACCGGGGAGCTGTTTTTT
CASSLPPGLANTGELFF
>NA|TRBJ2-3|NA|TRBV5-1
TGCGCCAGCAGCTTGACGTTCCAACAGGGATGGGGCACAGATACGCAGTATTTT
CASSLTFQQGWGTDTQYF
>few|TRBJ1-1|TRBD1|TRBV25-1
TGTGCCAGCAGAATGACAGGGGTCACTGAAGCTTTCTTT
CASRMTGVTEAFF
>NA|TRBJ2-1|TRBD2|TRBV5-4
TGTGCCAGCAGCTTACCCGGGACTAGCGGGAGCGAAGAGCAGTTCTTC
CASSLPGTSGSEEQFF
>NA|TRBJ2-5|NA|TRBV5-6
TGTGCCAGCAGCTACAGGGTCCCTCCGGAGACCCAGTACTTC
CASSYRVPPETQYF
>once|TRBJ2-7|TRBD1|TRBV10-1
TGCGCCAGCAGTGAGAGGGGGACAGAATACGAGCAGTACTTC
CASSERGTEYEQYF
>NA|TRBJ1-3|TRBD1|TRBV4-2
TGTGCCAGCAGCCAAGATAATGGCCAGGGGGTAGGTGGAAACACCATATATTTT
CASSQDNGQGVGGNTIYF
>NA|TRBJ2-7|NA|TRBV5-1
TGCGCCAGCAGCTCCACTAGCACAACCTACGAGCAGTACTTC
CASSSTSTTYEQYF
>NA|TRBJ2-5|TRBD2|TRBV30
TGTGCCTCGGCGTCAGCGGGAGGGCCCTCGTACTTC
CASASAGGPSYF
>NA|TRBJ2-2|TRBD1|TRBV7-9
TGTGCCAGCAGCTTAGCCGGGACAGGAGAGCTGTTTTTT
CASSLAGTGELFF
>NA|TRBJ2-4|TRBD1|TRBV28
TGTGCTGTGACAGGGGGAGTCAAAAACATTCAGTACTTC
CAVTGGVKNIQYF
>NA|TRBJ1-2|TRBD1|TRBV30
TGTGCCTGGAGTGTACTGGGACAGTACACCTTC
CAWSVLGQYTF
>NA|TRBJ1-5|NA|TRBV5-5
TGTGCCAGCAGACTTAATCAGCCCCAGCATTTT
CASRLNQPQHF
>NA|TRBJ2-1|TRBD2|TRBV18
TGTGCCAGCTCACCGGGACTAGCCTACAATGAGCAGTTCTTC
CASSPGLAYNEQFF
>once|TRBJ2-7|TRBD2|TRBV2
TGTGCCAGCAGACATCCGGGACTACACTACGAGCAGTACTTC
CASRHPGLHYEQYF
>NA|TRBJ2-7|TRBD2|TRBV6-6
TGTGCCAGCAGTTACAAGCGGGAGTCCTACGAGCAGTACTTC
CASSYKRESYEQYF
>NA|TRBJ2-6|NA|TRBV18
TGTGCCAGCTCACCATTTGCCAGCTCTGGGGCCAACGTCCTGACTTTC
CASSPFASSGANVLTF
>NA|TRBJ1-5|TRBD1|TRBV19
TGTGCCAGTAGTCGCTCCAAGGATTGGGACAGGGGCCGTCGGTTTCAGCCCCAGCATTTT
CASSRSKDWDRGRRFQPQHF
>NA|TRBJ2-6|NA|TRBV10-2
TGCGCCAGCAGTGCCATAGTAAGCGTCACGTCCGGGGCCAACGTCCTGACTTTC
CASSAIVSVTSGANVLTF
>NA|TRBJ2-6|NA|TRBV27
TGTGCCAGCAGTCCTCGGGGGTCTGGGGCCAACGTCCTGACTTTC
CASSPRGSGANVLTF
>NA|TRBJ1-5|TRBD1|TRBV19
TGTGCCAGTAGTACCCGGACAGGGCCATCAAATCAGCCCCAGCATTTT
CASSTRTGPSNQPQHF
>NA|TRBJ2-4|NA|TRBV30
TGTGCCTGGGGGAGGAACCCTCTAGCCAAAAACATTCAGTACTTC
CAWGRNPLAKNIQYF
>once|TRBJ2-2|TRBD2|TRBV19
TGTGCCAGTAGTATAACTAGCGGGAACACCGGGGAGCTGTTTTTT
CASSITSGNTGELFF
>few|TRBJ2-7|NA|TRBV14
TGTGCCAGCAGCCAAGGGCCACAGCAGTACTTC
CASSQGPQQYF
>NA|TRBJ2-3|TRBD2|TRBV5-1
TGCGCCAGCAGCTTGGGGACCTGGCTAGCGGGGAGGGCAGATACGCAGTATTTT
CASSLGTWLAGRADTQYF
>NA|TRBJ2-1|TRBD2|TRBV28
TGTGCCAGCAGTTCCCCACGACTAGGGCGGGAGAGGGCTGAGCAGTTCTTC
CASSSPRLGRERAEQFF
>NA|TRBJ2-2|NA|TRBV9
TGTGCCAGCAGCGTGGGCCTTTTTCCGGAAACCGGGGAGCTGTTTTTT
CASSVGLFPETGELFF
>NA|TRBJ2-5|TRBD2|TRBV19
TGTGCCAGCTTGGGAGGACTAGCGTCACAAGAGACCCAGTACTTC
CASLGGLASQETQYF
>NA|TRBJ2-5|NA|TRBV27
TGTGCCAGCAGTGCTAGCGTTTGGGCTGGTGTTGCACAAGAGACCCAGTACTTC
CASSASVWAGVAQETQYF